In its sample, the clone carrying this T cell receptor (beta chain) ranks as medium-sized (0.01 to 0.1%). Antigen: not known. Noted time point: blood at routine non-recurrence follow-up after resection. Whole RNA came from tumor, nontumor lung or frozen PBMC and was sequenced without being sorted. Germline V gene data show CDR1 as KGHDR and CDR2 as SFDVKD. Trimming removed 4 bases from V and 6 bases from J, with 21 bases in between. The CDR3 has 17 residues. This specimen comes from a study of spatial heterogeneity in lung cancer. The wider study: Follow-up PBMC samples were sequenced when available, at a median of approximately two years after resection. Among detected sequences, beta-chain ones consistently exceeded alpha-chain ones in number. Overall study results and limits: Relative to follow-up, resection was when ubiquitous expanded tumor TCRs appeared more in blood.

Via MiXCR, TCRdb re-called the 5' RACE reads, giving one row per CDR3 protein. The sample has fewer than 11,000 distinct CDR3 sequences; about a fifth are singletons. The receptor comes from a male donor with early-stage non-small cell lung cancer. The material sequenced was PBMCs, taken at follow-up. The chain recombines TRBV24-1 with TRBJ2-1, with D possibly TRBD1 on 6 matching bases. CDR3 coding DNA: TGTGCCACCAGTGACCCGTCAACAGGGTACTACGGCAATGAGCAGTTCTTC. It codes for CATSDPSTGYYGNEQFF.